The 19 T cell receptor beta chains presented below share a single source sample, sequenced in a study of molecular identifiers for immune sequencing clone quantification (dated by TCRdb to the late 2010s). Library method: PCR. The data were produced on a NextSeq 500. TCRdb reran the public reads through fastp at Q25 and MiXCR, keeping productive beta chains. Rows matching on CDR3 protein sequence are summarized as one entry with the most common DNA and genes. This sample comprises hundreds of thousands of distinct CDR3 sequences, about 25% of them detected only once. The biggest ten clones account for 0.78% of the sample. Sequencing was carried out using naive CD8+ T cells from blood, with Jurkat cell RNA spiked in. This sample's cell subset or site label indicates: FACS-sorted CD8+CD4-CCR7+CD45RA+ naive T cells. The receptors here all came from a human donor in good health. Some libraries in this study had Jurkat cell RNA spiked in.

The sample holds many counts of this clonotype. DNA of the CDR3: TGTGCCAGCAGTTCACCGGGAAACACTGAAGCTTTCTTT. This gives the protein CASSSPGNTEAFF. The J gene is TRBJ1-1, the V gene TRBV27; D unclear. Germline CDR1 MNHEY, CDR2 SMNVEV (reference sequence). The CDR3 sequence is 13 residues long. The V end was cut by 4 bases, the J end by 2 bases, with 8 bases between.

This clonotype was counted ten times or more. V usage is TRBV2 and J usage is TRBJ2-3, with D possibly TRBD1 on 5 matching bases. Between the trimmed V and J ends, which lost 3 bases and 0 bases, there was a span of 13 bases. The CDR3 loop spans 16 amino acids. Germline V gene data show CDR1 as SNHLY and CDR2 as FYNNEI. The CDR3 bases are TGTGCCAGCAGTGATCCAGGGCGATCTAGCACAGATACGCAGTATTTT. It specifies CASSDPGRSSTDTQYF. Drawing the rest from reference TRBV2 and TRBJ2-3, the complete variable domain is EPEVTQTPSHQVTQMGQEVILRCVPISNHLYFYWYRQILGQKVEFLVSFYNNEISEKSEIFDDQFSVERPDGSNFTLKIRSTKLEDSAMYFCASSDPGRSSTDTQYFGPGTRLTVL.

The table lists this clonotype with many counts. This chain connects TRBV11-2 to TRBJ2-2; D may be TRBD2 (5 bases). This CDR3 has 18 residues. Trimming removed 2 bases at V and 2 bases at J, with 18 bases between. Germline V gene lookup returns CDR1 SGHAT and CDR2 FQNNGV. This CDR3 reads CASSLYGWSGTNTGELFF. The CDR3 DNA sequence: TGTGCCAGCAGCTTATATGGATGGAGCGGAACAAACACCGGGGAGCTGTTTTTT.

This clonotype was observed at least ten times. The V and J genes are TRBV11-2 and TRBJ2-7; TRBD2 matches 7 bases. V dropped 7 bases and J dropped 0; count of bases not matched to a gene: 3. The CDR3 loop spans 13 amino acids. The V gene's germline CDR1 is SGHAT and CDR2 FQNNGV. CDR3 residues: CASTRTSSYEQYF. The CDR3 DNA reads TGTGCCAGCACCCGGACTAGCTCCTACGAGCAGTACTTC.

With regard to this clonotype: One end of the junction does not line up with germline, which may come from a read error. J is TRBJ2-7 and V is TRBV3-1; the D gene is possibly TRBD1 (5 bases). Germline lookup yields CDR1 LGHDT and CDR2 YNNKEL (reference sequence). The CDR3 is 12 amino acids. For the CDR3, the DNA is TGTGCCGGCAGCCAGGGCTCCTACGAGCAGTACTTC. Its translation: CAGSQGSYEQYF.

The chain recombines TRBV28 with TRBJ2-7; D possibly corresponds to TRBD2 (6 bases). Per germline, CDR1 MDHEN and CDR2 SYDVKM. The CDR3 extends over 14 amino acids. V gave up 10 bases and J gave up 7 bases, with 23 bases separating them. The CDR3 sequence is CAINLGTPEGEQYF. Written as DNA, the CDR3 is TGTGCCATCAACCTCGGGACCCCGGAGGGAGAGCAGTACTTC.

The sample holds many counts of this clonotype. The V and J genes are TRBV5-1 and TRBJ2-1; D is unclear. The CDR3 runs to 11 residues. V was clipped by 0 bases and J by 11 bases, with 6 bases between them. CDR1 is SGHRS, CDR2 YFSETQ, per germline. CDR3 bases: TGCGCCAGCAGCTTGGGCCTGCAGCAGTTCTTC. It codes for CASSLGLQQFF.

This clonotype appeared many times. CDR3 bases: TGCAGCGTTGAAGGCGGACCTGAAGCTTTCTTT. This gives the protein CSVEGGPEAFF. The chain uses TRBV29-1 and TRBJ1-1; D is undetermined. This CDR3 region has 11 residues. Germline assignment: CDR1 SQVTM and CDR2 ANQGSEA. The V end lost 1 base, the J end lost 6 bases, and 6 bases lay between the germline ends.

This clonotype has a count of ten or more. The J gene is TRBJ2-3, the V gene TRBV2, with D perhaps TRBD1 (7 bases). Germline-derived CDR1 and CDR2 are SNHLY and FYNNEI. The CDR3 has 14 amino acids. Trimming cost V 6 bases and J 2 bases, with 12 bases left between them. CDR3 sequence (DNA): TGTGCCAGCAGCGCGGGACAGTCCACAGATACGCAGTATTTT. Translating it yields CASSAGQSTDTQYF.

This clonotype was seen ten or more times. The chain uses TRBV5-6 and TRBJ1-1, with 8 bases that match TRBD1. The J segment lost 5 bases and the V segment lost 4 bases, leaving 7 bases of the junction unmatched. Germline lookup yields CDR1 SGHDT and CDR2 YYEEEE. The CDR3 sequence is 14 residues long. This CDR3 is CASSLDRVRTEAFF. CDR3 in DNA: TGTGCCAGCAGCCTGGACAGGGTGCGGACTGAAGCTTTCTTT.

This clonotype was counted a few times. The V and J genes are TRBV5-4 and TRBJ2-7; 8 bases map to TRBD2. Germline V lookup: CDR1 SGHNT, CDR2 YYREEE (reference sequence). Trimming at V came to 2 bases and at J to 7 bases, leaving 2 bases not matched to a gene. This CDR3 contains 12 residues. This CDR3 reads CASSLLAEEQYF. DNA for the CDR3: TGTGCCAGCAGCTTACTAGCGGAGGAGCAGTACTTC. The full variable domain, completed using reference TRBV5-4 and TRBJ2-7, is ETGVTQSPTHLIKTRGQQVTLRCSSQSGHNTVSWYQQALGQGPQFIFQYYREEENGRGNFPPRFSGLQFPNYSSELNVNALELDDSALYLCASSLLAEEQYFGPGTRLTVT.

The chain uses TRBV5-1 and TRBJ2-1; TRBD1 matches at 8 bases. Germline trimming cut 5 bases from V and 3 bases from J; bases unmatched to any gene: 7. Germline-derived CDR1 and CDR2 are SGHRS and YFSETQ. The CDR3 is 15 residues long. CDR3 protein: CASRGVDRDYNEQFF. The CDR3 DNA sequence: TGCGCCAGCAGGGGCGTGGACAGGGACTACAATGAGCAGTTCTTC.

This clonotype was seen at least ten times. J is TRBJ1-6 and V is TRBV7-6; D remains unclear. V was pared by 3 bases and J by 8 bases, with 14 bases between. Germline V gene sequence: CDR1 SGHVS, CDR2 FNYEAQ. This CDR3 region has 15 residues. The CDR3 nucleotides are TGTGCCAGCAGCTTCTCTACAAAAAGGGATTCACCCCTCCACTTT. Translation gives CASSFSTKRDSPLHF.

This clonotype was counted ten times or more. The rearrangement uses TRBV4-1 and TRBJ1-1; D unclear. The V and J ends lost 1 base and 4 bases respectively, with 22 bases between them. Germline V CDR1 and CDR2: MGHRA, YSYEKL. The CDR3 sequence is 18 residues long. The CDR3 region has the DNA TGCGCCAGCAGCCAAGTCCAAATACTGACCGGGAAATTCACTGAAGCTTTCTTT. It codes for CASSQVQILTGKFTEAFF.

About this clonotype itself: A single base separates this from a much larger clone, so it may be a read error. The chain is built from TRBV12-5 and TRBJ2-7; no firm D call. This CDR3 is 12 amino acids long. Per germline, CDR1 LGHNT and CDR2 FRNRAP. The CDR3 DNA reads TGTGCTAGTGGTTTGGTACAGTACGGGCAGTACTTC. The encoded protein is CASGLVQYGQYF.

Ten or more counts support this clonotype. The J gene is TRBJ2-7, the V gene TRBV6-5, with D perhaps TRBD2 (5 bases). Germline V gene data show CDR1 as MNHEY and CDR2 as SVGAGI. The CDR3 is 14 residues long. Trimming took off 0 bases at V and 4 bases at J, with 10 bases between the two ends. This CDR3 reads CASSYSSVAYEQYF. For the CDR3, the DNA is TGTGCCAGCAGTTACTCGTCGGTAGCGTACGAGCAGTACTTC.

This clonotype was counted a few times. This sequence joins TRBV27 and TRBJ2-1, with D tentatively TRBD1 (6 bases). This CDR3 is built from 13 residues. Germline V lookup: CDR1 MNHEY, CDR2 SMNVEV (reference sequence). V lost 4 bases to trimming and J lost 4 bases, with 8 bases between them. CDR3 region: CASSWGHYNEQFF. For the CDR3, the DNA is TGTGCCAGCAGTTGGGGGCATTACAATGAGCAGTTCTTC.

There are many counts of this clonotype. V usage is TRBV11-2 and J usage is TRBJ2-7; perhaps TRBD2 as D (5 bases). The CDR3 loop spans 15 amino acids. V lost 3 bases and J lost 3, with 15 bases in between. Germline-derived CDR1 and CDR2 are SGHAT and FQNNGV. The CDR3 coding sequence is TGTGCCAGCAGCTTTTCCCGAGGGAGCTTCTACGAGCAGTACTTC. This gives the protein CASSFSRGSFYEQYF.

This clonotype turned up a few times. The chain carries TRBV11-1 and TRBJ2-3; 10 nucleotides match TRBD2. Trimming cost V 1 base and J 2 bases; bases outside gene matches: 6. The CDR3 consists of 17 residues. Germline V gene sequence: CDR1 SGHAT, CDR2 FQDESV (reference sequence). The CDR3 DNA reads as TGTGCCAGCAGCTTAGACTCACTAGCGGGGTACACAGATACGCAGTATTTT. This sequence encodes CASSLDSLAGYTDTQYF.